Each of the 21 T cell receptor beta chains below was sequenced from the same sample in a study of patients and donors after allogeneic stem cell transplantation. TCRdb re-derived calls from the RT-PCR reads in MiXCR, one entry per CDR3 protein. The sample has about 210,000 distinct CDR3 sequences; about 37% are singletons. What was sequenced was blood, either unsorted or a sorted T cell fraction (not recorded which). These receptors all stem from a human donor who was either an allogeneic HSCT recipient or a stem cell or donor lymphocyte infusion donor (not recorded which). It is not recorded whose cells these are; they may come from a transplant donor.

The chain combines TRBV6-2 or TRBV6-3 with TRBJ1-5; the D is unclear. Trimming took off 0 bases at V and 0 bases at J, with 15 bases between the two ends. The CDR3 runs 18 residues. From germline, CDR1 is MNHEY and CDR2 SVGEGT. CDR3 loop: CASSYSPGDLYSNQPQHF. The CDR3 coding sequence is TGTGCCAGCAGTTACTCTCCGGGAGATCTCTATAGCAATCAGCCCCAGCATTTT.

The chain is built from TRBV12-3 or TRBV12-4 and TRBJ1-1, with TRBD1 matching over 7 bases. The V and J ends lost 6 bases and 1 base, in that order; junction bases with no gene match: 5. The CDR3 is 14 residues long. CDR3 residues: CASRIQGRNTEAFF. CDR3 nucleotides: TGTGCCAGCAGGATACAGGGGAGGAACACTGAAGCTTTCTTT.

The V and J genes are TRBV30 and TRBJ1-1, with a weak D call TRBD1 (5 bases). CDR1 and CDR2 (germline): GTSNPN, SVGIG (reference sequence). The germline V and J ends were trimmed by 4 bases and 11 bases, with 11 bases remaining between them. The CDR3 is 10 residues long. This CDR3 is CAWTQGRAFF. Written as DNA, the CDR3 is TGTGCCTGGACCCAGGGACGGGCTTTCTTT.

This clonotype appeared a few times. The genes are TRBV25-1 and TRBJ1-2, with unresolved D. The CDR3 covers 13 residues. The V gene's germline CDR1 is MGHDK and CDR2 SYGVNS. V gave up 4 bases and J gave up 6 bases, with 12 bases separating them. The CDR3 sequence: CASSGFRTDGYTF. In DNA form, the CDR3 reads TGTGCCAGCAGTGGGTTTAGGACGGATGGCTACACCTTC.

This clonotype appeared a few times. The chain employs TRBV7-8 and TRBJ2-5, with D possibly being TRBD1 or TRBD2 (6 bases each). Germline CDR1 and CDR2: SGHVS and FQNEAQ. The CDR3 has 15 residues. Trimming took off 3 bases at V and 5 bases at J, with 16 bases between the two ends. The chain's CDR3 is CASSFAGQTWETQYF. DNA for the CDR3: TGTGCCAGCAGCTTCGCGGGACAAACCTGGGAGACCCAGTACTTC.

The chain uses TRBV7-9 and TRBJ1-1, with 8 nucleotides matching TRBD1. CDR3 length: 13 amino acids. Germline lookup yields CDR1 SEHNR and CDR2 FQNEAQ (reference sequence). J gave up 4 bases and V 5 bases, and 3 bases lay outside the gene matches. CDR3 DNA: TGTGCCAGCAGCGAACAGGGGGGCACTGAAGCTTTCTTT. This sequence encodes CASSEQGGTEAFF.

The rearrangement uses TRBV15 and TRBJ1-1; D is perhaps TRBD1 (6 bases). The CDR3 totals 15 residues. Germline lookup yields CDR1 LNHNV and CDR2 YYDKDF (reference sequence). V lost 0 bases and J 1 base, leaving 9 bases between the germline ends. The CDR3 DNA follows: TGTGCCACCAGCAGAGATGTGACAGGGAACACTGAAGCTTTCTTT. It specifies CATSRDVTGNTEAFF. The entire variable domain, with the rest obtained from reference TRBV15 and TRBJ1-1, is as follows: DAMVIQNPRYQVTQFGKPVTLSCSQTLNHNVMYWYQQKSSQAPKLLFHYYDKDFNNEADTPDNFQSRRPNTSFCFLDIRSPGLGDTAMYLCATSRDVTGNTEAFFGQGTRLTVV.

This chain joins TRBV5-1 and TRBJ2-4; 7 bases are shared with TRBD1. There are 14 residues in the CDR3. Germline V gives CDR1 SGHRS, CDR2 YFSETQ. The J segment lost 6 bases and the V segment lost 4 bases, leaving 7 bases of the junction unmatched. CDR3 loop: CASSAGTAPNIQYF. CDR3 sequence (DNA): TGCGCCAGCAGCGCCGGGACAGCGCCAAACATTCAGTACTTC.

This sequence joins TRBV5-6 and TRBJ1-5, with D possibly matching TRBD1 (5 bases). V lost 3 bases, J lost 7 bases, and 17 bases lay in between. Germline CDR1 reads SGHDT; CDR2 reads YYEEEE. This CDR3 region has 15 residues. CDR3 nucleotides: TGTGCCAGCAGCTCGTCCGGGACGATCAGCCAGCCCCAGCATTTT. Its protein product is CASSSSGTISQPQHF. Full variable domain (rest looked up from reference TRBV5-6 and TRBJ1-5): DAGVTQSPTHLIKTRGQQVTLRCSPKSGHDTVSWYQQALGQGPQFIFQYYEEEERQRGNFPDRFSGHQFPNYSSELNVNALLLGDSALYLCASSSSGTISQPQHFGDGTRLSIL.

The rearrangement joins TRBV5-1 to TRBJ2-7; D may be TRBD2 (5 bases). The CDR3 is made up of 16 amino acids. V shed 0 bases and J shed 0 bases, with 13 bases lying between them. The germline CDR1 and CDR2 sequences are SGHRS and YFSETQ. The CDR3 protein is CASSLARTGYSYEQYF. CDR3 in DNA: TGCGCCAGCAGCTTGGCCCGGACGGGATACTCCTACGAGCAGTACTTC.

This chain joins TRBV29-1 and TRBJ2-5, with D perhaps assigned TRBD1 or TRBD2 (5 bases each). V was pared by 5 bases and J by 7 bases, with 17 bases between. This CDR3 has 13 amino acids. The V gene's germline CDR1 is SQVTM and CDR2 ANQGSEA. The CDR3 spells CSVHLRQGRTQYF. CDR3 nucleotide sequence: TGCAGCGTTCACCTGCGGCAGGGACGGACCCAGTACTTC.

The J gene is TRBJ1-2, the V gene TRBV20-1, with no clear D. The CDR3 is made up of 14 amino acids. Trimming stripped 3 bases from V and 4 bases from J, with 15 bases between. Germline lookup yields CDR1 DFQATT and CDR2 SNEGSKA (reference sequence). In DNA form, the CDR3 reads TGCAGTGCTAGGGGGAGGGAGACCCTCTATGGCTACACCTTC. This sequence encodes CSARGRETLYGYTF.

The chain employs TRBV7-9 and TRBJ2-1; 7 bases align to TRBD2. The J segment lost 8 bases and the V segment lost 6 bases, leaving 16 bases of the junction unmatched. Germline V lookup: CDR1 SEHNR, CDR2 FQNEAQ (reference sequence). The CDR3 is made up of 16 amino acids. CDR3 loop: CASSRTAPRGDDEQFF. CDR3 bases: TGTGCCAGCAGTCGCACCGCCCCACGGGGGGATGATGAGCAGTTCTTC.

This clonotype was found a few times. V is TRBV20-1 and J is TRBJ1-5; D call uncertain. This CDR3 contains 13 residues. V was cut by 3 bases and J by 5 bases, with 11 bases left in between. Per the germline V gene, CDR1 is DFQATT and CDR2 is SNEGSKA (reference sequence). CDR3 amino acids: CSASSGFYQPQHF. CDR3 DNA sequence: TGCAGTGCTAGCAGCGGGTTCTATCAGCCCCAGCATTTT.

This clonotype occurred a few times. The V gene is TRBV29-1, the J gene TRBJ2-7; D may be TRBD2 (5 bases). Germline-derived CDR1 and CDR2 are SQVTM and ANQGSEA. The ends were cut back, 4 bases at V and 2 bases at J, with 12 bases in the middle. The CDR3 covers 13 residues. The CDR3 loop reads CSVVKSGTYEQYF. The DNA for the CDR3 is TGCAGCGTTGTAAAGTCCGGGACCTACGAGCAGTACTTC.

The chain joins TRBV20-1 to TRBJ1-2, with no clear D. The CDR3 loop spans 12 amino acids. V lost 3 bases to trimming and J lost 2 bases, with 7 bases between them. Germline CDR1 DFQATT, CDR2 SNEGSKA (reference sequence). Here the CDR3 DNA reads TGCAGTGCTAGCTTCGGGAACTATGGCTACACCTTC. This translates into CSASFGNYGYTF.

This chain uses TRBV6-1 with TRBJ2-5; D remains ambiguous. This CDR3 is 14 amino acids long. Looked up from germline, CDR1 is MNHNS and CDR2 is SASEGT. V was shortened by 4 bases and J by 5 bases, with 14 bases between the two germline ends. DNA of the CDR3: TGTGCCAGCAGTGCACGGATAATAGTTGAGACCCAGTACTTC. Translating gives CASSARIIVETQYF.

The chain employs TRBV27 and TRBJ1-6; no definite D call. Trimming removed 6 bases from V and 6 bases from J, with 12 bases in between. The germline V gene has CDR1 MNHEY and CDR2 SMNVEV (reference sequence). The CDR3 has 14 residues. CDR3 region: CASRRGFGNSPLHF. The CDR3 DNA reads TGTGCCAGCAGGAGAGGCTTTGGTAATTCACCCCTCCACTTT.

This clonotype showed up just a few times. The chain combines TRBV24-1 with TRBJ1-3; D uncertain. In germline, CDR1 is KGHDR, CDR2 SFDVKD. There are 13 residues in the CDR3. V was pared by 7 bases and J by 0 bases, with 6 bases between. CDR3 DNA sequence: TGTGCCACCAGGGGTAACTCTGGAAACACCATATATTTT. Residues: CATRGNSGNTIYF.

This clonotype was seen only a few times. The chain uses TRBV7-2 and TRBJ1-3, with no clear D. V dropped 2 bases and J dropped 2 bases, with 7 bases sitting between them. CDR3 length: 14 amino acids. Germline CDR1 reads SGHTA; CDR2 reads FQGNSA. CDR3 sequence: CASSLMGAGNTIYF. The CDR3 DNA sequence: TGTGCCAGCAGCTTAATGGGTGCTGGAAACACCATATATTTT.

The rearrangement links TRBV10-3 to TRBJ2-7; TRBD1 or TRBD2 may be the D gene (6 bases each). CDR1 is ENHRY and CDR2 is SYGVKD in the germline V gene. The CDR3 covers 15 residues. The V end lost 3 bases, the J end lost 0 bases, and 12 bases lay between the germline ends. Written as DNA, the CDR3 is TGTGCCATCAGTGATGGGGGGCCAAGCTCCTACGAGCAGTACTTC. Translated, it gives CAISDGGPSSYEQYF.